The 18 T cell receptor beta chains below all came from one sample that was sequenced in a study of blood T cell repertoires in COVID-19. Clones were sequenced by immunoSEQ multiplex PCR, and TCRdb holds only the in-frame ones, with some missing. The sample holds about 180,000 clones, roughly 85% seen once. The sample was peripheral blood. The receptors come from a human donor with active or convalescent COVID-19. The donor label of this sample is uncertain.

DNA of the CDR3: TGCGCCAGCAGCCAAACGGACCTCAGGGAAATTTCGACTGAAGCTTTCTTT. This codes for CASSQTDLREISTEAFF. The chain joins TRBV4-3 to TRBJ1-1; possible D gene TRBD1, 5 bases. Looked up from germline, CDR1 is LGHNA and CDR2 is YSLEER. V was trimmed by 2 bases and J by 5 bases, leaving 21 bases between them. The CDR3 runs to 17 residues.

The rearrangement joins TRBV19 to TRBJ2-6; maybe TRBD1 (6 bases). This CDR3 contains 16 residues. Germline values: CDR1 LNHDA, CDR2 SQIVND (reference sequence). V lost 5 bases to trimming and J lost 4 bases, with 15 bases between them. The CDR3 bases are TGTGCCAGTAGTCCCTTACAGGGATCCGGGGCCAACGTCCTGACTTTC. It encodes CASSPLQGSGANVLTF.

The chain carries TRBV5-4 and TRBJ2-7; 9 bases map to TRBD1. The CDR3 covers 15 residues. Trimming removed 0 bases from V and 2 bases from J; junction bases left unmatched: 3. Germline lookup yields CDR1 SGHNT and CDR2 YYREEE (reference sequence). In DNA, the CDR3 is TGTGCCAGCAGCTTGGGCGGACAGGGGACCTACGAGCAGTACTTC. Translated: CASSLGGQGTYEQYF.

The genes are TRBV2 and TRBJ2-1, with D perhaps TRBD2 (6 bases). The CDR3 has 13 amino acids. Germline V gene lookup returns CDR1 SNHLY and CDR2 FYNNEI. Trimming removed 1 base from V and 8 bases from J, with 9 bases in between. CDR3 sequence reads: CASSEETSYEQFF. The CDR3 DNA reads as TGTGCCAGCAGTGAAGAAACTAGCTATGAGCAGTTCTTC.

The chain is built from TRBV5-5 and TRBJ2-1, with D possibly TRBD2 on 8 matching bases. The germline gives CDR1 SGHKS, CDR2 YYEKEE (reference sequence). The CDR3 consists of 16 residues. Trimming took off 6 bases at V and 1 base at J, with 17 bases between the two ends. CDR3 sequence: CASIGREGASYNEQFF. CDR3 nucleotide sequence: TGTGCCAGCATAGGTCGGGAGGGGGCATCCTACAATGAGCAGTTCTTC.

The rearrangement uses TRBV7-3 and TRBJ2-2; 7 bases are shared with TRBD2. V dropped 2 bases and J dropped 1; count of bases not matched to a gene: 4. The CDR3 covers 16 residues. Germline CDR1 and CDR2: SGHTA and FQGTGA. The CDR3 DNA is TGTGCCAGCAGCTTACGAAGCGGGGTGAACACCGGGGAGCTGTTTTTT. This codes for CASSLRSGVNTGELFF.

V usage is TRBV2 and J usage is TRBJ2-4, with 13 bases identical to TRBD2. From germline, CDR1 is SNHLY and CDR2 FYNNEI. V lost 4 bases and J lost 8; bases outside the gene matches: 8. The CDR3 is made up of 16 amino acids. In DNA form, the CDR3 reads TGTGCCAGCAGTGTTCGCGTAACTAGCGGGAGGGACATTCAGTACTTC. Translation: CASSVRVTSGRDIQYF.

The chain joins TRBV10-3 to TRBJ1-2; 8 nucleotides match TRBD1. The CDR3 has 19 amino acids. Germline CDR1 reads ENHRY; CDR2 reads SYGVKD. V shed 0 bases and J 6 bases; nucleotides not matched to a gene: 18. The DNA of the CDR3 is TGTGCCATCAGTGAGTCCGGTTTAGGACAGGGTCAAGAGAAGGATGGCTACACCTTC. It codes for CAISESGLGQGQEKDGYTF.

V is TRBV12-3 or TRBV12-4 and J is TRBJ1-5; D is unresolved. This CDR3 is built from 13 residues. V was cut by 4 bases and J by 9 bases, with 13 bases left in between. DNA of the CDR3: TGTGCCAGCAGTTCCCCCACCGGAGGGCCCCAGCATTTT. This codes for CASSSPTGGPQHF.

The chain links TRBV19 to TRBJ2-1; 12 bases are a match to TRBD2. Unmatched junction bases numbered 14, after V lost 4 bases and J lost 13 bases. This CDR3 is built from 16 residues. Germline V CDR1 and CDR2: LNHDA, SQIVND (reference sequence). This CDR3 is CASSKGTSGSLLLQFF. In nucleotides, the CDR3 is TGTGCCAGTAGTAAGGGGACTAGCGGGTCCTTGCTCCTCCAGTTCTTC.

This clone appeared many times. This chain joins TRBV20-1 and TRBJ1-2; D unresolved. The germline CDR1 and CDR2 sequences are DFQATT and SNEGSKA (reference sequence). The CDR3 totals 11 residues. V was trimmed by 5 bases and J by 7 bases, leaving 11 bases between them. The CDR3 DNA follows: TGCAGTGCTCCGTCGACTTCTGGCTACACCTTC. As protein: CSAPSTSGYTF.

The genes are TRBV18 and TRBJ2-1, with 8 nucleotides matching TRBD2. Germline V gene sequence: CDR1 KGHSH, CDR2 LQKENI. With V trimmed by 3 bases and J by 10 bases, 2 bases remained unmatched. The CDR3 spans 12 residues. CDR3 nucleotides: TGTGCCAGCTCACCGACGGGGGGGGAGCAGTTCTTC. Its translation is CASSPTGGEQFF.

The chain joins TRBV3-1 (or the pseudogene TRBV3-2) to TRBJ1-3, with a weak D call TRBD1 (6 bases). CDR1 and CDR2 from the germline V gene are LGHDT and YNNKEL (reference sequence). The CDR3 spans 16 residues. V was pared by 4 bases and J by 2 bases, with 15 bases between. CDR3 sequence reads: CASSPLGGSPGNTIYF. As DNA, the CDR3 is TGTGCCAGCAGCCCCTTAGGGGGAAGCCCTGGAAACACCATATATTTT.

The chain employs TRBV3-1 (or the pseudogene TRBV3-2) and TRBJ2-3; possibly TRBD1 for D (5 bases). V gave up 4 bases and J gave up 1 base, with 12 bases separating them. Looked up from germline, CDR1 is LGHDT and CDR2 is YNNKEL (reference sequence). This CDR3 spans 15 amino acids. The CDR3: CASSRKGYGTDTQYF. The CDR3 DNA follows: TGTGCCAGCAGCCGAAAGGGGTACGGCACAGATACGCAGTATTTT.

This chain links TRBV5-8 with TRBJ2-3; weak D call: TRBD2 (5 bases). Germline loops: CDR1 SGHTS, CDR2 YDEGEE. V was trimmed by 2 bases and J by 3 bases, leaving 13 bases between them. The CDR3 spans 15 residues. In DNA form, the CDR3 reads TGTGCCAGCAGCTTAAACCCTAGCATGACAGATACGCAGTATTTT. Protein sequence: CASSLNPSMTDTQYF. Full variable domain (missing parts from reference TRBV5-8 and TRBJ2-3): EAGVTQSPTHLIKTRGQQATLRCSPISGHTSVYWYQQALGLGLQFLLWYDEGEERNRGNFPPRFSGRQFPNYSSELNVNALELEDSALYLCASSLNPSMTDTQYFGPGTRLTVL.

This sequence joins TRBV3-1 (or the pseudogene TRBV3-2) and TRBJ2-1, with 14 bases identical to TRBD2. The J segment lost 8 bases and the V segment lost 4 bases, leaving 10 bases of the junction unmatched. Germline assignment: CDR1 LGHDT and CDR2 YNNKEL (reference sequence). The CDR3 totals 17 residues. CDR3 protein: CASSRSGLAGGSHEQFF. For the CDR3, the DNA is TGTGCCAGCAGCCGCAGCGGACTAGCGGGAGGCTCCCATGAGCAGTTCTTC.

The rearrangement joins TRBV5-6 to TRBJ1-3; D is unclear. CDR3 length equals 15 residues. CDR1 SGHDT and CDR2 YYEEEE come from the germline V gene. Trimming took 0 bases from V and 0 from J, leaving 7 bases between them. The CDR3 nucleotides read TGTGCCAGCAGCTTGGGCGGCAACTCTGGAAACACCATATATTTT. Translating it yields CASSLGGNSGNTIYF.

V gene TRBV7-9 combines with J gene TRBJ2-1, with D perhaps TRBD2 (5 bases). The CDR3 is 14 amino acids. Per the germline V gene, CDR1 is SEHNR and CDR2 is FQNEAQ (reference sequence). The V and J ends lost 4 bases and 12 bases respectively, with 19 bases between them. The CDR3 sequence: CASSSQPLGGGQFF. The DNA of the CDR3 is TGTGCCAGCAGCTCTCAACCCCTAGGAGGCGGGCAGTTCTTC.